This paragraph reports one TCR beta chain. Its antigen is not known. The data stem from a study of T cell responses to AZD1222 COVID-19 vaccine. Study details: Some second doses came at about 4 weeks and others at about 12 weeks; these were pooled.

Germline loops: CDR1 LNHDA, CDR2 SQIVND (reference sequence). V was cut by 1 base and J by 2 bases, with 6 bases left in between. The CDR3 spans 14 residues. The table came from immunoSEQ multiplex PCR; TCRdb's copy has only in-frame clones and leaves some out. Altogether about 130,000 clones are present, about 93% being singletons, with the ten largest covering roughly 0.96%. Study-level points and caveats: In a largely white British group with more females than males, clonal diversity was possibly underestimated. Repertoire sampling occurred only after the peak T cell response. Once two AZD1222 doses were given, Spike-specific TCR breadth and depth went up.

The specimen comprised peripheral blood, sampled on day 0 of AZD1222 vaccination. The rearrangement links TRBV19 to TRBJ1-3, with D perhaps matching TRBD1 (5 bases). The TCR sequence derives from an adult in good health. CDR3 sequence (DNA): TGTGCCAGTAGTATAGCGGGACCTGGAAACACCATATATTTT. Protein: CASSIAGPGNTIYF.